Listed below are T cell receptor beta chains from one sample, sequenced in a study of blood T cell repertoires in COVID-19. Assay used: immunoSEQ multiplex PCR; TCRdb lists only in-frame clones, some missing. The sample records about 140,000 clones, approximately 90% being singletons. Sequences were obtained from peripheral blood. These receptors originate from a woman of 80 years or more with acute or convalescent COVID-19. The conserved cysteine and the conserved F or W are not part of the CDR3 here. Each record gives: CDR3 protein, V gene, clone size. Clone size appears in some rows only: once, few, many, or a class for an expanded clone.

CDR3aa: ASRDRVGEAF; v_gene: TRBV6-5; abundance: .
CDR3aa: ASSLTSGGFQETQY; v_gene: TRBV18; abundance: .
CDR3aa: ASSRQGGSLNTEAF; v_gene: TRBV7-8; abundance: .
CDR3aa: ASSLTRQGGEAF; v_gene: TRBV5-1; abundance: few
CDR3aa: ASSSRGVGGYT; v_gene: TRBV2; abundance: .
CDR3aa: ATSFRLAGFGEQY; v_gene: TRBV15; abundance: .
CDR3aa: ASSLAGEGYEQY; v_gene: TRBV5-1; abundance: .
CDR3aa: ASSRKSSGGGETQY; v_gene: TRBV3-1/TRBV3-2; abundance: .
CDR3aa: AWTGQYNSPLH; v_gene: TRBV30; abundance: .
CDR3aa: ATSRVQASYEQY; v_gene: TRBV24-1; abundance: .
CDR3aa: ASSQPGMNTEAF; v_gene: TRBV3-1/TRBV3-2; abundance: .
CDR3aa: ASSELVVTEAF; v_gene: TRBV6-1; abundance: .
CDR3aa: ASSLLQVYNEQF; v_gene: TRBV7-8; abundance: .
CDR3aa: ASSRGQGAGDYGYT; v_gene: TRBV3-1/TRBV3-2; abundance: .
CDR3aa: ASSLGQGVRYGYT; v_gene: TRBV5-4; abundance: .
CDR3aa: ASSIDRGNSPLH; v_gene: TRBV19; abundance: .
CDR3aa: ATSDPGSRYNEQF; v_gene: TRBV24-1; abundance: .
CDR3aa: ASSKGQLNTEAF; v_gene: TRBV5-6; abundance: .
CDR3aa: ASSLSDRGNEKLF; v_gene: TRBV5-1; abundance: .
CDR3aa: ASSRQGSGEKLF; v_gene: TRBV7-9; abundance: once
CDR3aa: ATMPGGSGSPLH; v_gene: TRBV10-3; abundance: .
CDR3aa: ASRNEGQGSGYT; v_gene: TRBV3-1/TRBV3-2; abundance: .
CDR3aa: ASSLQRGFGNEQF; v_gene: TRBV7-9; abundance: .
CDR3aa: ASSLGRDRSYEKLF; v_gene: TRBV5-4; abundance: .